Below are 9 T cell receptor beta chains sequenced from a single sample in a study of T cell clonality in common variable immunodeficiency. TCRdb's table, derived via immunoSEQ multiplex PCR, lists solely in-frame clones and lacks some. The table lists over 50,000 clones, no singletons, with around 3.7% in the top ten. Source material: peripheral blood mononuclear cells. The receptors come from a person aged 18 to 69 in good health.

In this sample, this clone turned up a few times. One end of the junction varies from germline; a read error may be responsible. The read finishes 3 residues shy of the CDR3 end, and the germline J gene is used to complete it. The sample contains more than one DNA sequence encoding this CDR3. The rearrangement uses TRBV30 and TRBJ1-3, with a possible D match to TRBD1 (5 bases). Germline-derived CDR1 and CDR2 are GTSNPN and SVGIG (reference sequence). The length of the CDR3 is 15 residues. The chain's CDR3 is CAWSVGAGSGNTIYF. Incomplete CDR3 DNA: TGTGCCTGGAGTGTTGGGGCGGGGTCTGGAAACACA.

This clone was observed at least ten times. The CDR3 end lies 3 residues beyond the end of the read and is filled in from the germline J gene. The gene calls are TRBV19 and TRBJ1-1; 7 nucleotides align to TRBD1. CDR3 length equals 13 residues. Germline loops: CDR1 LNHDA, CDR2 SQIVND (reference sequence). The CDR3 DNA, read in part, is TGTGCCAGTAATCCGACAGGGACAGCTAAA. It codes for CASNPTGTAK. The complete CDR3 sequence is CASNPTGTAKAFF.

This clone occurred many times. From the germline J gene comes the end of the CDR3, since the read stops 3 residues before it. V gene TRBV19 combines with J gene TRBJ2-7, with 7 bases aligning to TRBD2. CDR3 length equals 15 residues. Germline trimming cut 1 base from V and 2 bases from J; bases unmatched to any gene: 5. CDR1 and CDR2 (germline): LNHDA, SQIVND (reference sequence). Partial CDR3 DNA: TGTGCCAGTAGTATAGGACTAAGCGGGACCTACGAG. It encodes CASSIGLSGTYE. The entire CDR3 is CASSIGLSGTYEQYF.

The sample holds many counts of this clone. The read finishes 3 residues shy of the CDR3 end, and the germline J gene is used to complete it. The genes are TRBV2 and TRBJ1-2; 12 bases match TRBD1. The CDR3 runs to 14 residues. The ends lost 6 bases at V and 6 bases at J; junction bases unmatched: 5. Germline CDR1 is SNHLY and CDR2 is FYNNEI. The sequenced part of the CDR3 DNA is TGTGCCAGCAGCAGGGACAGGGGGCAGGATGGC. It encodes CASSRDRGQDG. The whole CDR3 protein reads CASSRDRGQDGYTF.

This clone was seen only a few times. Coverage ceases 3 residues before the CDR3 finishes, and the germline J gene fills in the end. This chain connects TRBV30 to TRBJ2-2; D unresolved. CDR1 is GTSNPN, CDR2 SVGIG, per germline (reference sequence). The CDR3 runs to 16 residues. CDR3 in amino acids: CAWSGVIGLSYEKLFF. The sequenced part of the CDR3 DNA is TGTGCCTGGAGTGGGGTTATTGGGCTGAGCTATGAAAAG. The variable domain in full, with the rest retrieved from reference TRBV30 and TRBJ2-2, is SQTIHQWPATLVQPVGSPLSLECTVEGTSNPNLYWYRQAAGRGLQLLFYSVGIGQISSEVPQNLSASRPQDRQFILSSKKLLLSDSGFYLCAWSGVIGLSYEKLFFGEGSRLTVL.

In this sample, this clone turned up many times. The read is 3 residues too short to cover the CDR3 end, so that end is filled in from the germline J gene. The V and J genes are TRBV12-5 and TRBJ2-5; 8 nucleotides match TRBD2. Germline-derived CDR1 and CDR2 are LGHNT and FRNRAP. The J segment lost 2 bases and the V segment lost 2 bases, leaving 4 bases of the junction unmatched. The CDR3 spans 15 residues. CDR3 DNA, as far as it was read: TGTGCTAGTGGTTTGCCCGGGACTAGTCAAGAGACC. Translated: CASGLPGTSQET. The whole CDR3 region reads CASGLPGTSQETQYF.

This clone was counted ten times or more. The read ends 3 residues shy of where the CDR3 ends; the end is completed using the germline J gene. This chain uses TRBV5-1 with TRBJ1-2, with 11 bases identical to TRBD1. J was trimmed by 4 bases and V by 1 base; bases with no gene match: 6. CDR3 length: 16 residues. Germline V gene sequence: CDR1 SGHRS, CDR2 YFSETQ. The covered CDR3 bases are TGCGCCAGCAGCTTGTCGGGACAGGGGGATATCTATGGC. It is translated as CASSLSGQGDIYG. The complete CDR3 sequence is CASSLSGQGDIYGYTF. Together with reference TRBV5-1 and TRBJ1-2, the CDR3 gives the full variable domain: KAGVTQTPRYLIKTRGQQVTLSCSPISGHRSVSWYQQTPGQGLQFLFEYFSETQRNKGNFPGRFSGRQFSNSRSEMNVSTLELGDSALYLCASSLSGQGDIYGYTFGSGTRLTVV.

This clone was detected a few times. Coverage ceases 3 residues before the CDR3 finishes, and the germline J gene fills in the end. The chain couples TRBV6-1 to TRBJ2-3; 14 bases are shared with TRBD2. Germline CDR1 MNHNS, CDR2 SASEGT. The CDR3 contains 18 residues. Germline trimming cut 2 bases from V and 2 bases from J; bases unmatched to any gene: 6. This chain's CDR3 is CASSETGTSGSHTDTQYF. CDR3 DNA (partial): TGTGCCAGCAGTGAAACAGGGACTAGCGGGAGCCACACAGATACG.

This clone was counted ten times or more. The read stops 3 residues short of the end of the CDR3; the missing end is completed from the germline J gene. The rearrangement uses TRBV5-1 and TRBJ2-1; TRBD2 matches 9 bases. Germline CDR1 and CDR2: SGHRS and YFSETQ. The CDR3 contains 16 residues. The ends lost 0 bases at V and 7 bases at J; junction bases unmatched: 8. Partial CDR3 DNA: TGCGCCAGCAGCTTGGTGGTGGTAGCGGGAGTAAATGAG. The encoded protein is CASSLVVVAGVNE. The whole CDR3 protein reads CASSLVVVAGVNEQFF. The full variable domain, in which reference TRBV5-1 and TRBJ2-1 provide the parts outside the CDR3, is KAGVTQTPRYLIKTRGQQVTLSCSPISGHRSVSWYQQTPGQGLQFLFEYFSETQRNKGNFPGRFSGRQFSNSRSEMNVSTLELGDSALYLCASSLVVVAGVNEQFFGPGTRLTVL.